This T cell receptor beta chain was captured in a study of neurological immune-mediated disorders (dated by TCRdb to the late 2010s). Regarding the research as a whole: Using UMI-based sequencing, the study compared peripheral blood TCR-beta repertoires from patients with HTLV-I-associated myelopathy (HAM/TSP), patients with multiple sclerosis, and healthy controls. The 95 to 110 TCR-beta libraries covered PBMC samples along with longitudinal samples, technical triplicates, and paired sorted CD4+ and CD8+ T-cell subsets. Technical triplicate libraries were sequenced to precisely calculate the variability in frequency of each individual clone. The cohort included 60 to 75 subjects: some 15 with HAM/TSP, some 35 with multiple sclerosis, and roughly 20 healthy controls. Paper-wide results and their limitations: Across subjects, expanded clones never shared an identical CDR3 amino acid sequence, which suggests that the TCR-beta repertoires in every group were private. The highest TCR clonal expansion was observed in HAM/TSP patients, whereas the lowest was observed in MS patients, even when compared with healthy controls.

Ten or more counts support this clonotype. The specificity of this receptor is unknown. Within one base of it there is no much larger clone, and no base qualities were kept. cDNA synthesis used template-switch 5'RACE with a primer carrying a 10-nucleotide random unique molecular identifier tagging each TCR transcript. Every sequencing run yielded over 180 million TCR-beta sequences covering 15-18 subjects. Total RNA was extracted with the RNeasy kit. Using the KAPA Real-time Library Amplification kit, TCR-beta VDJ regions were amplified with primers for the TCR constant region and the 5'RACE anchor. A first PCR added sample indexes and Illumina adaptors, after which a second PCR increased the library yield. The roughly 650 bp TCR product was size-selected on a 2% E-gel SizeSelection system after Ampure bead purification. Before pooling, library quality was assessed on a Bioanalyzer, concentration was determined with Qubit, and library quantification was performed with the Kapa Library Quantification kit. An Illumina HiSeq 2500 sequenced the libraries paired-end 2 x 150 bp. To increase sequence diversity, roughly 24-30% phiX was spiked into each library pool. In the source study's methods: Quality-filtered reads were processed with the UMI-based MiGEC pipeline, and over 85% of raw TCR sequences were removed by the MiGEC pipeline during error correction. VDJ genes were aligned to IMGT germline references, and clonotypes were defined by unique CDR3 amino acid sequence plus V-J genes. Clonal expansion, Shannon diversity and CDR3 relatedness were evaluated with VDJtools (CalcPairwiseDistances, ClusterSamples), while phylogenetic trees were built in CLCbio workbench. A clone was classed as expanded if it had 8 or more unique UMIs, a cutoff based on coefficient-of-variation modelling across technical triplicates. TCRdb took the public reads, trimmed them with fastp at Q25, ran MiXCR for clone calling and kept in-frame beta chains. When rows share a CDR3 protein, they turn into one entry using the most common DNA and genes. TCRdb, not the authors, supplied the V and J calls. The sample profile shows about 45,000 distinct CDR3 sequences; roughly 21% of them were found once. The ten largest clones take up 3.5% to 5% of the sample.

The intended sense of this specimen's time point label: technical triplicate 3. For unsorted PBMC libraries, 2 million PBMCs were used after storage in RNAlater at -80 degrees C until RNA extraction. Peripheral blood was subjected to Ficoll-Hypaque density gradient centrifugation to isolate PBMCs, which were then cryopreserved in liquid nitrogen. For CDR1 and CDR2, the germline V gene lists KGHDR and SFDVKD. The CDR3 holds 15 amino acids from the cysteine to the phenylalanine. Of the read, only the CDR3 DNA is kept; its 45 bases are in frame from base 1. V has 1 base trimmed and J has 6 bases trimmed; junction bases matching no gene number 2.

The source is a man aged 55 to 70 with HTLV-1-associated myelopathy (HAM/TSP). Sample: PBMCs. The chain links TRBV24-1 with TRBJ2-1, with 10 bases aligning to TRBD1. The bases are TGTGCCACCAGTGATTTCCGGGACAGGGGCAATGAGCAGTTCTTC. Its protein reads: CATSDFRDRGNEQFF.